Described below is a single TCR beta chain sequence and its context. There is no known antigen for this receptor. Base qualities are not at hand, and no much larger clone is one base apart. The library relied on 5' RACE. Sequencing relied on an Illumina HiSeq 2500. A second PCR of about 7 to 12 cycles was run with a J-beta primer mix and a sample-barcoded 5' primer. Each TCR beta cDNA molecule received a unique molecular identifier from a template-switch 5' adaptor carrying 12 random nucleotides. At least 3 million CDR3-containing paired-end reads were obtained from each sample. First-strand cDNA was synthesized from all RNA with the Mint cDNA synthesis kit, primed by a TRBC-specific oligonucleotide. Following uracil-DNA glycosylase treatment, a first 18-cycle PCR with universal primers M1SS and BC2_uni_R was performed on all cDNA. The study's processing was this. Each sample was normalized by randomly selecting 1 million high-quality reads, each carrying a distinct molecular identifier. Reads with shared molecular identifiers were discarded instead of being binned into consensus sequences. MiTCR, run with a Q25 quality threshold and the strictest error-elimination algorithm, handled CDR3 identification, clonotype clustering and error correction. A nonparametric unseen species model with Euler transformation was used to estimate a lower bound on total TCR beta diversity. TCRdb redid the processing of the public reads, applying fastp at Q25 and MiXCR, and retained in-frame beta chains. Here each entry gathers all rows of one CDR3 protein and keeps the most common genes and DNA. TCRdb's processing, not the authors', yielded these V and J calls. In this sample the table shows 780,000 or so distinct CDR3 sequences, about 56% of which occur a single time. Roughly 25% of the sample is in the top ten clones.

The sample comes from a study of blood T cells in healthy people across ages (dated by TCRdb to about 2015). For context, the study as a whole: In model experiments, template switching captured roughly one uniquely barcoded TCR beta cDNA molecule for every two T cells. Age-related changes in TCR beta repertoire diversity were measured in the study by deep sequencing normalized with unique cDNA molecular identifiers. Using the same blood draw, the study looked at two additional independent replicas of 1 million unique cDNA reads for two donors, one aged 18 to 30 and the other aged 80 or older. The donors were split into four age groups: young (average roughly 15 years), middle-aged (39), aged (roughly 68) and long-lived (approximately 80). Donors of different ages were randomly distributed across sequencing lanes to avoid experimental bias.

Here is what the overall study found, with its caveats: Conclusive comparison of naive and antigen-experienced compartments was prevented by the profiling of bulk unsorted PBMCs. Observed TCR beta diversity per million T cells fell roughly linearly with age, and a significant reduction was already apparent by age approximately 40. Observed TCR beta diversity correlated strongly with the percentage of naive T cells measured by flow cytometry. The CMV infection status of donors was not known, potentially confounding age-related changes in expanded clonotypes. Estimates of total diversity based on one million sequenced T cells were considered lower bounds and underestimates. Compared with the aged group, the long-lived group had more naive CD4+ T cells, fewer expanded clones and increased TCR diversity, suggesting age selection.

The donors were roughly 39 Caucasian individuals from Russia, aged roughly 6 to 100 years, who were systemically healthy. About 10 milliliters of peripheral blood were collected from each donor into EDTA-treated Vacutainer tubes. Ficoll-Paque density-gradient centrifugation was used to isolate PBMCs, with at least 6.5 million per sample. Total RNA was extracted from PBMCs with Trizol reagent, with at least 6 micrograms obtained per sample. The percentages of naive CD45RAhigh/CD27high T cells were determined by flow cytometry on a PBMC aliquot from every donor. Unmatched junction bases come to 9, with V trimmed by 6 bases and J by 2 bases. There are 15 amino acids in the CDR3, from cysteine to phenylalanine inclusive. Only CDR3 DNA remains: 45 bases, in frame from the first base. CDR1 and CDR2 are drawn from the germline V gene (reference sequence): SEHNR, FQNEAQ.

The sequencing sample was made of blood. This receptor was taken from a man aged 35-49 years in good health. In this chain, TRBV7-9 is recombined with TRBJ2-5; TRBD1 lines up with 7 middle nucleotides. The CDR3 region reads CASRRTGLLQETQYF. The sequenced DNA: TGTGCCAGCAGGAGGACAGGCCTTTTACAAGAGACCCAGTACTTC.